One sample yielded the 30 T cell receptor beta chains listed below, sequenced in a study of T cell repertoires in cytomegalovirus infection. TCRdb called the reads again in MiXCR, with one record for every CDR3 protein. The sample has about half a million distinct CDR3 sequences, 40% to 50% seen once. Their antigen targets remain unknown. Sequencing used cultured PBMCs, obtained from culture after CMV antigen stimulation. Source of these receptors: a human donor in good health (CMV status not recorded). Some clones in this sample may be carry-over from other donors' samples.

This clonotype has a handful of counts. The CDR3 DNA is TGTGCCAGCAGTTTAGTTCGTCCATTCACTGAAGCTTTCTTT. Its protein product is CASSLVRPFTEAFF. This chain connects TRBV28 to TRBJ1-1; D unclear. V shed 2 bases and J shed 4 bases, with 11 bases lying between them. The CDR3 runs 14 residues. Germline CDR1 MDHEN, CDR2 SYDVKM.

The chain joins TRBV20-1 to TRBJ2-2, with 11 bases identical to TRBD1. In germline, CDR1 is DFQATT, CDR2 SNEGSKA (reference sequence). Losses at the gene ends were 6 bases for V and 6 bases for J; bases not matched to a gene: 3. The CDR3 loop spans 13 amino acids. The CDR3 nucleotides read TGCAGTGCGAAGGGACAGGGGGCCGGGGAGCTGTTTTTT. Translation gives CSAKGQGAGELFF.

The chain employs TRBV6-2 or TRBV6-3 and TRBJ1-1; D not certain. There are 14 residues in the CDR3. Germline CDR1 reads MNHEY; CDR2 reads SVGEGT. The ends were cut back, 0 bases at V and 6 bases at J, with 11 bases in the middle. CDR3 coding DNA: TGTGCCAGCAGTTACTCCTTTCCGAGGGCTGAAGCTTTCTTT. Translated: CASSYSFPRAEAFF.

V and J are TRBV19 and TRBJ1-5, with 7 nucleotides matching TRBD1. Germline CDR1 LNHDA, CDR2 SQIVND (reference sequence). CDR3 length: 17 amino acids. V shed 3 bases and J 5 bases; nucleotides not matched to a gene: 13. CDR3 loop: CASSMGRGPTKDQPQHF. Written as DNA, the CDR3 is TGTGCCAGTAGTATGGGAAGGGGGCCAACGAAGGATCAGCCCCAGCATTTT.

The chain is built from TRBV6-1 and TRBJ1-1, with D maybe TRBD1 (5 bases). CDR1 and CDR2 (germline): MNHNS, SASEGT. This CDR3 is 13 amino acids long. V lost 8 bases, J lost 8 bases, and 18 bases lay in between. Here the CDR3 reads CASGGNGKGEAFF. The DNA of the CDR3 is TGTGCCAGCGGGGGAAATGGTAAGGGAGAAGCTTTCTTT.

The DNA of the CDR3 is TGTGCCAGCACCCTAAGTTGGAATCAGCCCCAGCATTTT. Residues: CASTLSWNQPQHF. This rearrangement joins TRBV7-2 to TRBJ1-5, with unresolved D. The ends were cut back, 7 bases at V and 4 bases at J, with 11 bases in the middle. This CDR3 comprises 13 residues. Germline V gene data show CDR1 as SGHTA and CDR2 as FQGNSA.

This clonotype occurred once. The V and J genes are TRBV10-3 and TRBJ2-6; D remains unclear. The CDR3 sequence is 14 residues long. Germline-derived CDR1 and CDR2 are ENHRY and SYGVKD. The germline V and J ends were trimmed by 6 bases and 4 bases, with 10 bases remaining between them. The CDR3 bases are TGTGCCATCAGGTCGGGTAACGGGGCCAACGTCCTGACTTTC. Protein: CAIRSGNGANVLTF.

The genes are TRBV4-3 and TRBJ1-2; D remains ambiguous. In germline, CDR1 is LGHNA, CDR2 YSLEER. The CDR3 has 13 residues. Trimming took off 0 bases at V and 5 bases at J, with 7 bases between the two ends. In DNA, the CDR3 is TGCGCCAGCAGCCAAGAAACGGGATATGGCTACACCTTC. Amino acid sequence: CASSQETGYGYTF.

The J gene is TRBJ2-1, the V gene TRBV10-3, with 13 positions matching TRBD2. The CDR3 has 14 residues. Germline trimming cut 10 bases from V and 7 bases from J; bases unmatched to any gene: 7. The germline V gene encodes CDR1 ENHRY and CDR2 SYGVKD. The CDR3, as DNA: TGTGCCACCGAACCGGGACTAGCGGGGAATGAGCAGTTCTTC. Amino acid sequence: CATEPGLAGNEQFF.

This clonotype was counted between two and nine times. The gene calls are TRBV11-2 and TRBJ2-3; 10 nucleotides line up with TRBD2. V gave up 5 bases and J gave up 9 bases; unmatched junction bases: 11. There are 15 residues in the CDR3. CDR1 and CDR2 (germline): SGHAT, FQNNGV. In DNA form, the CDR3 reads TGTGCCAGCAGCACCCGAGCGGGGGGGCTACGAACGCAGTATTTT. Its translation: CASSTRAGGLRTQYF.

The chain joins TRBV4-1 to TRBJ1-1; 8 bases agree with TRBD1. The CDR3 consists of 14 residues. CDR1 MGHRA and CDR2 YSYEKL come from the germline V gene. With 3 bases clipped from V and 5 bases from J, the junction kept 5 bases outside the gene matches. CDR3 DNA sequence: TGCGCCAGCAGCCAGCGACAGGGGCGGACTGAAGCTTTCTTT. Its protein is CASSQRQGRTEAFF.

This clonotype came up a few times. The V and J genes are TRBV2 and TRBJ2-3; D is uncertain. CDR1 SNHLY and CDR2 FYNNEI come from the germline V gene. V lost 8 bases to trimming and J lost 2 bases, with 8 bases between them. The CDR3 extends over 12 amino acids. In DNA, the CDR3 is TGTGCCAGCGGGGTGATCACAGATACGCAGTATTTT. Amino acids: CASGVITDTQYF.

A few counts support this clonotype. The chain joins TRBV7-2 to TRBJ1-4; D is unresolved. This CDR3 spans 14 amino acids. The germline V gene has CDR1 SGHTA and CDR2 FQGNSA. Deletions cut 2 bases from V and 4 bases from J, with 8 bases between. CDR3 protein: CASSLLSGNEKLFF. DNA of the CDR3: TGTGCCAGCAGCTTATTGTCGGGTAATGAAAAACTGTTTTTT.

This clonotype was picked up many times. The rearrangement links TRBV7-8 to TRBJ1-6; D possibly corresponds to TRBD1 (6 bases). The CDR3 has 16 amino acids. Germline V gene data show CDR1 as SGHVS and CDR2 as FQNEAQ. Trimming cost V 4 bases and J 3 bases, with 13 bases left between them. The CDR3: CASSSSDSIYNSPLHF. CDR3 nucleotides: TGTGCCAGCAGCTCATCGGACAGCATCTATAATTCACCCCTCCACTTT.

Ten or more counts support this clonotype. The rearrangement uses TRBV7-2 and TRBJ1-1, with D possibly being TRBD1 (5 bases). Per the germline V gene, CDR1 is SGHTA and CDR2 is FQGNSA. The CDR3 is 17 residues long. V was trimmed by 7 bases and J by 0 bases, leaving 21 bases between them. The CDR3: CASTRTPGVAMNTEAFF. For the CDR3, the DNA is TGTGCCAGCACCCGTACGCCGGGGGTCGCAATGAACACTGAAGCTTTCTTT.

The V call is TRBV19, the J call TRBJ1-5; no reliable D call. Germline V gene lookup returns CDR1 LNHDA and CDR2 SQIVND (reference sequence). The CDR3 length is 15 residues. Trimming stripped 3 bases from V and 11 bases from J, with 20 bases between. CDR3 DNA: TGTGCCAGTAGTATTGGGGTAGGCTCCGGAGTCGCCCAGCATTTT. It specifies CASSIGVGSGVAQHF.

For the CDR3, the DNA is TGCAGTGCTAGGTATAACTATGGCTACACCTTC. Translated, it gives CSARYNYGYTF. The rearrangement joins TRBV20-1 to TRBJ1-2; D call uncertain. Trimming took 3 bases from V and 1 from J, leaving 3 bases between them. Germline assignment: CDR1 DFQATT and CDR2 SNEGSKA (reference sequence). The CDR3 spans 11 residues.

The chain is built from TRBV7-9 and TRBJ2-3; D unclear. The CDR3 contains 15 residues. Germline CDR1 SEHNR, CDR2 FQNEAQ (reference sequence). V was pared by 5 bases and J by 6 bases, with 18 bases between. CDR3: CASSRGGQTGDTQYF. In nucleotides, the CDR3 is TGTGCCAGCAGCCGAGGTGGGCAGACCGGTGATACGCAGTATTTT.

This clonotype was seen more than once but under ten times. The CDR3 sequence: CASSGRRGYEQYF. CDR3 DNA sequence: TGTGCCAGCTCTGGGAGACGGGGCTACGAGCAGTACTTC. The chain employs TRBV6-1 and TRBJ2-7; tentative D call: TRBD2 (5 bases). Trimming cost V 8 bases and J 3 bases, with 14 bases left between them. Germline CDR1 MNHNS, CDR2 SASEGT. The CDR3 runs to 13 residues.

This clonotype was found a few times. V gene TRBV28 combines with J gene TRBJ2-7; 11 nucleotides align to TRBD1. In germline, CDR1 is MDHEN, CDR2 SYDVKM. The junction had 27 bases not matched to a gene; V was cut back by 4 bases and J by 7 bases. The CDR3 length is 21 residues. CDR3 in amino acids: CASSSPFPHRTGGVIRYEQYF. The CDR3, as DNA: TGTGCCAGCAGTTCCCCCTTCCCGCACCGGACAGGGGGCGTAATTCGCTATGAGCAGTACTTC.

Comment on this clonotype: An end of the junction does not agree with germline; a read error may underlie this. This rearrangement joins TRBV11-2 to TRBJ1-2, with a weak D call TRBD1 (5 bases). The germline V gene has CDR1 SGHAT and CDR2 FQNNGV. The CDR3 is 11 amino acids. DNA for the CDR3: TGTGCCAGCAGCTCCCTGTCCAGGGTAGCATTC. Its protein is CASSSLSRVAF.

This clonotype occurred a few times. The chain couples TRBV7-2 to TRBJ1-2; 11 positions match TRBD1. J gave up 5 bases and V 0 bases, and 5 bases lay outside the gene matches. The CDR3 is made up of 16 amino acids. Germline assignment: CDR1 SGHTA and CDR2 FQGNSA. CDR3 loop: CASSLARDRGLYGYTF. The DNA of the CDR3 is TGTGCCAGCAGCTTAGCCCGGGACAGGGGGTTGTATGGCTACACCTTC. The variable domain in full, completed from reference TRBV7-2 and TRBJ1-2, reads GAGVSQSPSNKVTEKGKDVELRCDPISGHTALYWYRQSLGQGLEFLIYFQGNSAPDKSGLPSDRFSAERTGGSVSTLTIQRTQQEDSAVYLCASSLARDRGLYGYTFGSGTRLTVV.

CDR3: CASSEAPYGGGYTEAFF. For the CDR3, the DNA is TGTGCCAGCAGTGAAGCACCCTATGGAGGGGGTTACACTGAAGCTTTCTTT. The chain recombines TRBV6-1 with TRBJ1-1; D perhaps matches TRBD1 (6 bases). This CDR3 has 17 residues. Germline CDR1 is MNHNS and CDR2 is SASEGT. Deletions cut 0 bases from V and 3 bases from J, with 17 bases between.

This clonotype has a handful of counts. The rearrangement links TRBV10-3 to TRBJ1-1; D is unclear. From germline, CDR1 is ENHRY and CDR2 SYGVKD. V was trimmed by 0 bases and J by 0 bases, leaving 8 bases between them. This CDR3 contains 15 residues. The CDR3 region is CAISESSHLNTEAFF. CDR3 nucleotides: TGTGCCATCAGTGAGTCGAGTCATTTGAACACTGAAGCTTTCTTT.

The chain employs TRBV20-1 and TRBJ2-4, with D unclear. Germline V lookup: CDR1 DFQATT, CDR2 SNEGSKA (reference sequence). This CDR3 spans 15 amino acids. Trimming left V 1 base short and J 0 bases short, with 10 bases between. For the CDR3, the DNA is TGCAGTGCTAGAGGGAGCTTCAGAGCCAAAAACATTCAGTACTTC. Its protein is CSARGSFRAKNIQYF.

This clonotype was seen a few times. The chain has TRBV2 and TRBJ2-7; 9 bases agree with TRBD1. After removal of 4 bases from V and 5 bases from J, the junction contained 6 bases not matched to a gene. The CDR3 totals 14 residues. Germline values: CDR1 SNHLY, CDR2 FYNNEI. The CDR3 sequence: CASSGGTGFNEQYF. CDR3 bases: TGTGCCAGCAGTGGAGGGACAGGGTTCAACGAGCAGTACTTC.

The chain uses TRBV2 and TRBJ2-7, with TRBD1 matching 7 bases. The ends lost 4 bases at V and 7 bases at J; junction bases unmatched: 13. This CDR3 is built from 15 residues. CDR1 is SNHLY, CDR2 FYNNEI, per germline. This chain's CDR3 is CASSATGTFRGEQYF. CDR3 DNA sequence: TGTGCCAGCAGTGCCACCGGGACCTTCAGGGGGGAGCAGTACTTC.

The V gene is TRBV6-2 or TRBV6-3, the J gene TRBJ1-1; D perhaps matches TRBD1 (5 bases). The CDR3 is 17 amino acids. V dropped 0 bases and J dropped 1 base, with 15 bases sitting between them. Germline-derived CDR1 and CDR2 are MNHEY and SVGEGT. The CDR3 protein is CASSYSRLGGWNTEAFF. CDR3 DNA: TGTGCCAGCAGTTACTCGAGGTTGGGGGGATGGAACACTGAAGCTTTCTTT.

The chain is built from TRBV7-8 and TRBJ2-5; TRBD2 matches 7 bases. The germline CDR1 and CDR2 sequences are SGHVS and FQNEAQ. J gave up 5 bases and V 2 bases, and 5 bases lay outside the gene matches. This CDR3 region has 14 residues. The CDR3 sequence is CASSLSLAVETQYF. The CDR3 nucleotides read TGTGCCAGCAGCTTATCCCTAGCGGTGGAGACCCAGTACTTC.

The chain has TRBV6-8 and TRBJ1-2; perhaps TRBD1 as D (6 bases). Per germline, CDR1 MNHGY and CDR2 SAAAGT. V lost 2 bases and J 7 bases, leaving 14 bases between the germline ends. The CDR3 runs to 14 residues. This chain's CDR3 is CASSYLGGPLGYTF. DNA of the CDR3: TGTGCCAGCAGTTACCTTGGGGGCCCCCTTGGCTACACCTTC.